This TCR beta chain was sequenced for a study of vaccination effects on CD4 cells after COVID-19. General study results and limits: Pronounced clonal contraction occurred in clones induced by infection and by vaccine late after vaccination.

Viral peptide pools were used in the ViraFEST assay to expand antigen-specific CD4+ T cells, and sequencing came afterward. A roughly 11-day culture period preceded the isolation of CD4+ T cells. Participants were given two doses of BNT162b2 or mRNA-1273 vaccine. A half-volume exchange with IL-2 medium occurred on days 3 and 7. As to this clone: The antigen is not known.

Profiling relied on immunoSEQ multiplex PCR, and the TCRdb table lists in-frame clones only, not all of them. The sample records 27,000 or so clones, 83% being singletons. Germline CDR1 reads SGHRS; CDR2 reads YFSETQ. The CDR3 totals 13 residues. V lost 1 base to trimming and J lost 8 bases, with 10 bases between them. This receptor was obtained from a human donor who received a COVID-19 vaccine. Some clones in this sample may be carry-over from other donors' samples. The chain uses TRBV5-1 and TRBJ2-4; D unresolved. The sequencing used CD4+ T cells from PBMCs cultured with HCoV-NL63 spike peptides, collected after COVID-19 vaccination. CDR3 protein: CASSLQASDIQYF. The CDR3, as DNA: TGCGCCAGCAGCTTGCAGGCTTCCGACATTCAGTACTTC.